The 4 T cell receptor beta chains reported below all come from one sample, sequenced in a study of T cell responses to AZD1222 COVID-19 vaccine. The method was immunoSEQ multiplex PCR; TCRdb's version includes in-frame clones alone and lacks a portion of them. This sample carries about 100,000 clones, around 91% of them seen once, and the ten largest clones take around 20%. Sequences were derived from peripheral blood, sampled on day 0 of AZD1222 vaccination. The source is an adult in good health.

This rearrangement joins TRBV13 to TRBJ1-1, with D unclear. The CDR3 covers 14 residues. V was shortened by 0 bases and J by 6 bases, with 11 bases between the two germline ends. CDR1 is PRHDT and CDR2 is FYEKMQ in the germline V gene (reference sequence). CDR3 loop: CASSLGATNSEAFF. CDR3 DNA sequence: TGTGCCAGCAGCTTAGGCGCGACAAACTCTGAAGCTTTCTTT. The full variable domain, completed using reference TRBV13 and TRBJ1-1, is AAGVIQSPRHLIKEKRETATLKCYPIPRHDTVYWYQQGPGQDPQFLISFYEKMQSDKGSIPDRFSAQQFSDYHSELNMSSLELGDSALYFCASSLGATNSEAFFGQGTRLTVV.

The chain links TRBV9 to TRBJ1-6; 10 nucleotides match TRBD1. Trimming cost V 3 bases and J 10 bases; bases outside gene matches: 13. Per the germline V gene, CDR1 is SGDLS and CDR2 is YYNGEE. This CDR3 contains 17 residues. This CDR3 reads CASSAFRPGQGRSPLHF. Here the CDR3 DNA reads TGTGCCAGCAGCGCCTTTAGACCGGGACAGGGGAGATCACCCCTCCACTTT.

This sequence joins TRBV6-9 and TRBJ1-3; TRBD1 agrees at 10 bases. The length of the CDR3 is 17 residues. V shed 6 bases and J 0 bases; nucleotides not matched to a gene: 8. Germline V gene data show CDR1 as MNHGY and CDR2 as SVAAGI. CDR3 amino acids: CASSPGQGNPSGNTIYF. As DNA, the CDR3 is TGTGCCAGCAGCCCGGGACAGGGGAACCCCTCTGGAAACACCATATATTTT.

The chain couples TRBV2 to TRBJ1-5; D remains ambiguous. V gave up 4 bases and J gave up 6 bases, with 10 bases separating them. The CDR3 spans 13 residues. CDR1 SNHLY and CDR2 FYNNEI come from the germline V gene. The CDR3 loop is CASSARISQPQHF. For the CDR3, the DNA is TGTGCCAGCAGTGCAAGGATCAGTCAGCCCCAGCATTTT.